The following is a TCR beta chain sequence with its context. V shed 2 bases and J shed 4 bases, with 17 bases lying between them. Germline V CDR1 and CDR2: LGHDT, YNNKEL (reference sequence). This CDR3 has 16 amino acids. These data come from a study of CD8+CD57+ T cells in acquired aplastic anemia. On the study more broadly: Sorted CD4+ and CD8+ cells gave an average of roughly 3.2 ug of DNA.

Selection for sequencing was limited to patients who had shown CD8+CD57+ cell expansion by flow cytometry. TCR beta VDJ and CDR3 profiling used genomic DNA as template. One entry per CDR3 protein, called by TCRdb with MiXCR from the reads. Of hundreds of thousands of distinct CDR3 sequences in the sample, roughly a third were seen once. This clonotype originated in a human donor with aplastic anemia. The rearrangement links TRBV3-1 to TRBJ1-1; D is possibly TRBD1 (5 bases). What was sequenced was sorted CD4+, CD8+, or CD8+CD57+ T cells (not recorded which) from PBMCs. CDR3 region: CASSQPRGGVVTEAFF. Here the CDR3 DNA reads TGTGCCAGCAGCCAACCCCGGGGCGGGGTGGTCACTGAAGCTTTCTTT.